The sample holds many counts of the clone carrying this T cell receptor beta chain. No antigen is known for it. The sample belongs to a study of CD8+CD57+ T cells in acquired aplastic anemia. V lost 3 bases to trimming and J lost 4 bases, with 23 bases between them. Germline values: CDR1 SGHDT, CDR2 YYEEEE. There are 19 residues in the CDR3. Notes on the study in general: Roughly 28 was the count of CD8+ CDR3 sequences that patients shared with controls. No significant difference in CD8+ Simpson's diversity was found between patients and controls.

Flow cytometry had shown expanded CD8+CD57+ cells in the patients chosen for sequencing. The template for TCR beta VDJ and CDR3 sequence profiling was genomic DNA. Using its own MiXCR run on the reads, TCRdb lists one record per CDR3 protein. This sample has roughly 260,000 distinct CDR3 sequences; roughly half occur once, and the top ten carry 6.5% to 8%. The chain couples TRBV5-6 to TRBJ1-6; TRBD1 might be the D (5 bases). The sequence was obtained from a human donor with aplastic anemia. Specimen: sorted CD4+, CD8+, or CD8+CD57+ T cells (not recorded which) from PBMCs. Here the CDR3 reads CASSSSPYGRDHYNSPLHF. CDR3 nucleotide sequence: TGTGCCAGCAGCTCATCTCCCTATGGCAGGGATCATTATAATTCACCCCTCCACTTT.